This T cell receptor (beta chain) was sequenced in a study of cytomegalovirus exposure and HLA in healthy donors. A multiplex PCR was run with 60 Vbeta primers and 13 Jbeta primers. The assay was immunoSEQ multiplex PCR, and TCRdb's table has in-frame clones only and misses some. The sample holds some 120,000 clones, over 60% seen once. J gave up 2 bases and V 5 bases, and 2 bases lay outside the gene matches. Germline V gene lookup returns CDR1 MNHNS and CDR2 SASEGT. The CDR3 is made up of 14 amino acids. This clone has just one count. The sequence derives from a woman aged 55-69 years in good health and CMV-seropositive. The sequenced sample consisted of PBMCs. V and J are TRBV6-1 and TRBJ2-7; 11 bases map to TRBD1. CDR3 sequence: CASSQGQGAYEQYF. DNA for the CDR3: TGTGCCAGCAGTCAGGGACAGGGGGCCTACGAGCAGTACTTC.